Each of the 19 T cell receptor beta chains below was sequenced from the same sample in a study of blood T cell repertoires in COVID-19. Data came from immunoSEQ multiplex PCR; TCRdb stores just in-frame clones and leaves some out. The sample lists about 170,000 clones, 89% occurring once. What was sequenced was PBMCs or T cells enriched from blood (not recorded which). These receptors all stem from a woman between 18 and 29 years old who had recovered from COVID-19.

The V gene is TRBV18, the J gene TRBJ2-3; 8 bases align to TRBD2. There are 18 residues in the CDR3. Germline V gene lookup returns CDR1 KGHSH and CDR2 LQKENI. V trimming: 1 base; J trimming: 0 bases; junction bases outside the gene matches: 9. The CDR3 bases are TGTGCCAGCTCACCACGAGGTAGCGGGATTTCTAGCACAGATACGCAGTATTTT. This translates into CASSPRGSGISSTDTQYF.

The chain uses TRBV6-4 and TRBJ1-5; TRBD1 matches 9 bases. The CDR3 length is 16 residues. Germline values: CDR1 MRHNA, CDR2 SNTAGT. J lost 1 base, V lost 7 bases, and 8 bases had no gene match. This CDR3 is CASTLTGGESNQPQHF. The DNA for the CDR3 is TGTGCCAGCACCCTTACAGGGGGCGAGAGCAATCAGCCCCAGCATTTT.

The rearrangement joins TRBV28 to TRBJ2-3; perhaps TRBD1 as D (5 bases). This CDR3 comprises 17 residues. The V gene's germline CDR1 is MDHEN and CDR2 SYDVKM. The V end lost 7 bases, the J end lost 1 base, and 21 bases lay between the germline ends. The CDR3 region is CASTRWATATGTDTQYF. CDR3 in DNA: TGTGCCAGCACCCGATGGGCGACAGCGACGGGCACAGATACGCAGTATTTT.

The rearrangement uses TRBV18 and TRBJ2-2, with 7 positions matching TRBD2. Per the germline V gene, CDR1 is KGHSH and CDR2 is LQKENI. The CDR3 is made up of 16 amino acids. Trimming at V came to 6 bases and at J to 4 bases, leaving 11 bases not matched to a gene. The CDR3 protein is CASSPLGGRSTGELFF. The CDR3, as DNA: TGTGCCAGCTCCCCCCTGGGAGGGAGAAGCACCGGGGAGCTGTTTTTT.

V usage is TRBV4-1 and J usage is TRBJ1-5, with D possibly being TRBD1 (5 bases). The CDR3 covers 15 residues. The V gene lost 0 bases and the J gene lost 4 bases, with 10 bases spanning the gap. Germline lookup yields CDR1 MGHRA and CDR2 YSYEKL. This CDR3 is CASSQDRGYNQPQHF. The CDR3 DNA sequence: TGCGCCAGCAGCCAAGATCGGGGGTATAATCAGCCCCAGCATTTT.

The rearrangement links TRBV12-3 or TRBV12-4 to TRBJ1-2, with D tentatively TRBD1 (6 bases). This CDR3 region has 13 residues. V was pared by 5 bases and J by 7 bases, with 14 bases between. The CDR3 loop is CASSLPGARGYTF. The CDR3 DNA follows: TGTGCCAGCAGTCTTCCAGGGGCCCGTGGCTACACCTTC.

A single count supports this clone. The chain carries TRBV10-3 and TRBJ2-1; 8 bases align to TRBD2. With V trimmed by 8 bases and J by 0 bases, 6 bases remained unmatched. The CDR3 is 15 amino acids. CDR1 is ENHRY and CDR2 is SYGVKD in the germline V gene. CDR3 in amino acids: CAIGASGYSYNEQFF. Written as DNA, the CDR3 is TGTGCCATCGGGGCTAGCGGGTACTCCTACAATGAGCAGTTCTTC.

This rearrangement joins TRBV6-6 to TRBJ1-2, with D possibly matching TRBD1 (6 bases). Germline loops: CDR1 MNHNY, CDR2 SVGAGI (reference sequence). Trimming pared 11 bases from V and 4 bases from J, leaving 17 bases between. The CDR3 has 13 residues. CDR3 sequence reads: CALSPQGPYGYTF. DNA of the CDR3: TGTGCCCTCAGTCCCCAGGGGCCCTATGGCTACACCTTC.

The CDR3, as DNA: TGCGCCAGCAGTCAAATCCGCGACAGGGGGAGGCAGCCCCAGCATTTT. Amino acid sequence: CASSQIRDRGRQPQHF. The gene calls are TRBV23-1 and TRBJ1-5, with 9 positions matching TRBD1. TRBV23-1 counts as an open reading frame of uncertain function. CDR3 length: 16 residues. J was trimmed by 7 bases and V by 2 bases; bases with no gene match: 9.

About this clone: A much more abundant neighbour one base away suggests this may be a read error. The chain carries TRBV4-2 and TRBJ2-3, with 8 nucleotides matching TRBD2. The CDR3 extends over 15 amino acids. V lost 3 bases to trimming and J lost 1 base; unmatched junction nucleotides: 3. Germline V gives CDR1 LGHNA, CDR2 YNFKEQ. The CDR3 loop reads CASSQVTSGTDTQYF. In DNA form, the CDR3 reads TGTGCCAGCAGCCAGGTGACTAGCGGCACAGATACGCAGTATTTT.

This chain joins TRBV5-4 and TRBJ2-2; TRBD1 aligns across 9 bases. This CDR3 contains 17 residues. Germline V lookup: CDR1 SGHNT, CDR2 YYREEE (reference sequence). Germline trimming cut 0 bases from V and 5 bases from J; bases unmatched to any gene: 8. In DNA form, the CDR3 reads TGTGCCAGCAGCTTGGGCAAACAGGGGGCGTTTACCGGGGAGCTGTTTTTT. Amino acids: CASSLGKQGAFTGELFF.

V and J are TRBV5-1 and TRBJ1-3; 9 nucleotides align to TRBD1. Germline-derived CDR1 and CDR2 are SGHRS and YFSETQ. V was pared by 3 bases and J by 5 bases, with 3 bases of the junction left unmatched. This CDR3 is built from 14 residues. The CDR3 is CASSSGTGRNTIYF. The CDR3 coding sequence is TGCGCCAGCAGCTCCGGGACAGGGCGAAACACCATATATTTT.

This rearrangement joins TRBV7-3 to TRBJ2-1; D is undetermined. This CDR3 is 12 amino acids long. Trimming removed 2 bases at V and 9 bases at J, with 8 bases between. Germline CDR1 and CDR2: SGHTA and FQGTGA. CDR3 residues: CASSLSGVEQFF. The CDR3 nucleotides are TGTGCCAGCAGCTTATCCGGTGTTGAGCAGTTCTTC.

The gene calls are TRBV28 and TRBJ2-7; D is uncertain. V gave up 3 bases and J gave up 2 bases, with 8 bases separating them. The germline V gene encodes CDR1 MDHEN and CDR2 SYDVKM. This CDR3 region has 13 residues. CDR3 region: CASSLQETYEQYF. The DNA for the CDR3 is TGTGCCAGCAGTTTGCAGGAAACCTACGAGCAGTACTTC.

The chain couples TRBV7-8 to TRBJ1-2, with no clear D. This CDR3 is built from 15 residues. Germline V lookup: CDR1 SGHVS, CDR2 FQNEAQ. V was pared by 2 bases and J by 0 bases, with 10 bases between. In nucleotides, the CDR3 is TGTGCCAGCAGCTTAACGGCAGGTACTAACTATGGCTACACCTTC. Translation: CASSLTAGTNYGYTF. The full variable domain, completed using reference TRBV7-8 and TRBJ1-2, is GAGVSQSPRYKVAKRGQDVALRCDPISGHVSLFWYQQALGQGPEFLTYFQNEAQLDKSGLPSDRFFAERPEGSVSTLKIQRTQQEDSAVYLCASSLTAGTNYGYTFGSGTRLTVV.

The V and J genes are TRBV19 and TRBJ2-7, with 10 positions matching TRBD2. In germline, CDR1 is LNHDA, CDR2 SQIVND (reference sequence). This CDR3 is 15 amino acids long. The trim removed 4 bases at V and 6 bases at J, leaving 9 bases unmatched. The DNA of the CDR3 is TGTGCCAGTAGTAAGGCTAGCGGGAGATGGGGCGAGCAGTACTTC. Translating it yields CASSKASGRWGEQYF.

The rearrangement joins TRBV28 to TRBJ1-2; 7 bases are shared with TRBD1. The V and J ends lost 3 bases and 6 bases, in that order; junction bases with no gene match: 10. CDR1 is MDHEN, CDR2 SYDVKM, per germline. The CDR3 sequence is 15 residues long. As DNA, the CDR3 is TGTGCCAGCAGTTTTATCCTGACAGGGAGTCATGGCTACACCTTC. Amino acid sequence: CASSFILTGSHGYTF.

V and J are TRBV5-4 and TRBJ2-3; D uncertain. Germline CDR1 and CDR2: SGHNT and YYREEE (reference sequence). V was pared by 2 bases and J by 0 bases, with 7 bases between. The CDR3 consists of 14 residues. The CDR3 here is CASSFERSTDTQYF. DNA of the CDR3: TGTGCCAGCAGCTTTGAGAGAAGCACAGATACGCAGTATTTT. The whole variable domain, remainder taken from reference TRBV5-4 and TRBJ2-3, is ETGVTQSPTHLIKTRGQQVTLRCSSQSGHNTVSWYQQALGQGPQFIFQYYREEENGRGNFPPRFSGLQFPNYSSELNVNALELDDSALYLCASSFERSTDTQYFGPGTRLTVL.

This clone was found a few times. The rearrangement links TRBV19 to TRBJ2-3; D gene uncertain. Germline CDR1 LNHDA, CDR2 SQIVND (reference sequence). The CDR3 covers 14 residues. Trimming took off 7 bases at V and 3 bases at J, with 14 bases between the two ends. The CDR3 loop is CASTPLQNTDTQYF. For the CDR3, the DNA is TGTGCCAGTACCCCGTTACAGAATACAGATACGCAGTATTTT.